The 21 T cell receptor beta chains below come from one sample, sequenced in a study of response to subunit inactivated influenza vaccine. MiXCR, applied by TCRdb to the RT-PCR reads, yields one record per CDR3 protein. The table has about 830,000 distinct CDR3 sequences, 15% to 20% seen once; the top ten hold 11%. Sequenced material: PBMCs from blood, taken roughly 5 days after vaccination. These receptors were obtained from a man between 45 and 60 years old who received an inactivated influenza vaccine.

The rearrangement joins TRBV25-1 to TRBJ1-1; D not resolved. Deletions cut 7 bases from V and 1 base from J, with 10 bases between. The germline CDR1 and CDR2 sequences are MGHDK and SYGVNS. There are 13 residues in the CDR3. CDR3 DNA: TGTGCCAGCACCTACAGTCCGAACACTGAAGCTTTCTTT. Protein sequence: CASTYSPNTEAFF.

The chain couples TRBV4-1 to TRBJ1-5; 10 bases are shared with TRBD1. In germline, CDR1 is MGHRA, CDR2 YSYEKL. J gave up 9 bases and V 0 bases, and 8 bases lay outside the gene matches. The CDR3 has 16 residues. The CDR3 sequence is CASSQDRDRGLWPQHF. The CDR3 nucleotides read TGCGCCAGCAGCCAAGACCGGGACAGGGGTCTTTGGCCCCAGCATTTT.

This clonotype was counted a few times. CDR3 protein: CASSTITGLNEKLFF. Here the CDR3 DNA reads TGTGCCAGCAGTACTATAACAGGTCTTAATGAAAAACTGTTTTTT. This rearrangement joins TRBV4-2 to TRBJ1-4, with TRBD1 as a possible D gene (5 bases). The V gene's germline CDR1 is LGHNA and CDR2 YNFKEQ. V was shortened by 6 bases and J by 4 bases, with 15 bases between the two germline ends. This CDR3 spans 15 amino acids.

In this sample, this clonotype turned up a few times. The chain links TRBV20-1 to TRBJ1-5; maybe TRBD1 (6 bases). V gave up 3 bases and J gave up 0 bases, with 12 bases separating them. Germline loops: CDR1 DFQATT, CDR2 SNEGSKA (reference sequence). The CDR3 spans 15 residues. The CDR3 DNA is TGCAGTGCTAGTGGGGGCCCGTATAGCAATCAGCCCCAGCATTTT. This translates into CSASGGPYSNQPQHF.

This clonotype has only a few counts. This sequence joins TRBV29-1 and TRBJ2-1, with 8 bases matching TRBD2. J gave up 1 base and V 4 bases, and 9 bases lay outside the gene matches. The CDR3 length is 16 residues. Germline CDR1 SQVTM, CDR2 ANQGSEA. CDR3 sequence: CSVGSLAGLSYNEQFF. The CDR3 coding sequence is TGCAGCGTTGGATCCCTAGCGGGCCTTTCCTACAATGAGCAGTTCTTC.

This clonotype was recorded at least ten times. The chain's CDR3 is CASTMRALVNEQFF. DNA of the CDR3: TGTGCCAGCACCATGAGGGCGTTGGTCAATGAGCAGTTCTTC. V and J are TRBV28 and TRBJ2-1; tentatively, D is TRBD2 (5 bases). In germline, CDR1 is MDHEN, CDR2 SYDVKM. This CDR3 has 14 residues. V lost 7 bases, J lost 6 bases, and 16 bases lay in between.

The chain employs TRBV7-9 and TRBJ2-1, with 13 bases aligning to TRBD2. Germline assignment: CDR1 SEHNR and CDR2 FQNEAQ (reference sequence). The CDR3 totals 17 residues. The trim removed 5 bases at V and 4 bases at J, leaving 8 bases unmatched. The CDR3 coding sequence is TGTGCCAGCAGCCACCCACGGACTAGCGGGAGTTACAATGAGCAGTTCTTC. This codes for CASSHPRTSGSYNEQFF. Together with reference TRBV7-9 and TRBJ2-1, the CDR3 gives the full variable domain: DTGVSQNPRHKITKRGQNVTFRCDPISEHNRLYWYRQTLGQGPEFLTYFQNEAQLEKSRLLSDRFSAERPKGSFSTLEIQRTEQGDSAMYLCASSHPRTSGSYNEQFFGPGTRLTVL.

DNA for the CDR3: TGCAGTGCTTTTTCTTATTCCGGGGGAACTGGGGCCAACGTCCTGACTTTC. Encoded protein: CSAFSYSGGTGANVLTF. The chain recombines TRBV20-1 with TRBJ2-6; D might be TRBD2 (6 bases). The CDR3 covers 17 residues. Trimming removed 5 bases at V and 2 bases at J, with 19 bases between. Germline assignment: CDR1 DFQATT and CDR2 SNEGSKA (reference sequence).

This clonotype was counted only a few times. V gene TRBV5-6 combines with J gene TRBJ1-3; unclear D gene. The V gene's germline CDR1 is SGHDT and CDR2 YYEEEE. The CDR3 covers 14 residues. Trimming shortened V by 1 base and J by 4 bases, and 9 bases separated the two germline ends. The CDR3 sequence is CASSLRRFGNTIYF. In DNA, the CDR3 is TGTGCCAGCAGCTTGCGCAGGTTCGGAAACACCATATATTTT.

This clonotype was detected a few times. The V and J genes are TRBV5-1 and TRBJ2-3; 8 bases line up with TRBD1. Germline V CDR1 and CDR2: SGHRS, YFSETQ. The CDR3 consists of 14 residues. V trimming: 4 bases; J trimming: 5 bases; junction bases outside the gene matches: 6. CDR3 region: CASSQDRVGDTQYF. The CDR3 DNA sequence: TGCGCCAGCAGCCAGGACAGGGTCGGAGATACGCAGTATTTT.

The CDR3 DNA is TGCGCCAGCAGCTCTGGCAGGGGGACCTACGAGCAGTACTTC. This encodes CASSSGRGTYEQYF. The genes are TRBV5-1 and TRBJ2-7; 7 bases map to TRBD1. With 3 bases clipped from V and 2 bases from J, the junction kept 5 bases outside the gene matches. CDR3 length: 14 residues. Germline lookup yields CDR1 SGHRS and CDR2 YFSETQ.

The V call is TRBV11-2, the J call TRBJ2-7, with D unclear. CDR1 is SGHAT and CDR2 is FQNNGV in the germline V gene. The CDR3 is made up of 14 amino acids. V was trimmed by 4 bases and J by 0 bases, leaving 10 bases between them. In DNA form, the CDR3 reads TGTGCCAGCAGCTCCCTCAAGTACTCCTACGAGCAGTACTTC. Amino acid sequence: CASSSLKYSYEQYF.

This clonotype was found many times. This rearrangement joins TRBV7-2 to TRBJ2-5; D remains unclear. Per the germline V gene, CDR1 is SGHTA and CDR2 is FQGNSA. This CDR3 has 11 residues. V was shortened by 0 bases and J by 8 bases, with 4 bases between the two germline ends. The CDR3 region has the DNA TGTGCCAGCAGCTTAGCGGTAACCCAGTACTTC. It encodes CASSLAVTQYF.

The sample holds a few counts of this clonotype. The rearrangement uses TRBV24-1 and TRBJ2-1; 10 nucleotides align to TRBD2. Trimming took 7 bases from V and 4 from J; bases not matched to a gene: 3. This CDR3 has 14 residues. The germline V gene encodes CDR1 KGHDR and CDR2 SFDVKD. CDR3 residues: CATRGSGRYNEQFF. CDR3 sequence (DNA): TGTGCCACCAGGGGTAGCGGGAGGTACAATGAGCAGTTCTTC.

The table lists this clonotype with a few counts. As DNA, the CDR3 is TGTGCCAGCGAAGAGACAGGGTTGGAGACCCAGTACTTC. Its translation: CASEETGLETQYF. This chain joins TRBV7-9 and TRBJ2-5; TRBD1 matches at 7 bases. This CDR3 has 13 amino acids. The V and J ends lost 8 bases and 5 bases, in that order; junction bases with no gene match: 8. Germline CDR1 is SEHNR and CDR2 is FQNEAQ (reference sequence).

This clonotype has just a few counts. J is TRBJ2-7 and V is TRBV20-1; D gene unclear. CDR3 length equals 11 residues. Germline V lookup: CDR1 DFQATT, CDR2 SNEGSKA (reference sequence). Trimming removed 0 bases from V and 3 bases from J, with 3 bases in between. CDR3 in DNA: TGCAGTGCTAGAGACATCTACGAGCAGTACTTC. This translates into CSARDIYEQYF.

This clonotype turned up a few times. The chain links TRBV20-1 to TRBJ2-7; D is possibly TRBD2 (6 bases). The V end was cut by 6 bases, the J end by 1 base, with 16 bases between. The CDR3 has 14 amino acids. The V gene's germline CDR1 is DFQATT and CDR2 SNEGSKA (reference sequence). This CDR3 is CSAPYAGSSYEQYF. CDR3 coding DNA: TGCAGTGCCCCGTACGCGGGATCATCCTACGAGCAGTACTTC.

The chain employs TRBV27 and TRBJ2-7; TRBD1 agrees at 12 bases. The germline V gene has CDR1 MNHEY and CDR2 SMNVEV (reference sequence). The CDR3 is made up of 15 amino acids. The trim removed 7 bases at V and 6 bases at J, leaving 10 bases unmatched. The CDR3 protein is CASTTYGTGGIEQYF. The CDR3 nucleotides are TGTGCCAGCACCACTTACGGGACAGGGGGCATCGAGCAGTACTTC.

This clonotype was detected many times. The genes are TRBV5-1 and TRBJ2-1; a possible D gene is TRBD2 (5 bases). The CDR3 contains 15 residues. V dropped 1 base and J dropped 0 bases, with 8 bases sitting between them. The germline V gene has CDR1 SGHRS and CDR2 YFSETQ. The CDR3 loop reads CASSLQADSYNEQFF. In DNA, the CDR3 is TGCGCCAGCAGCTTGCAAGCGGACTCCTACAATGAGCAGTTCTTC.

In nucleotides, the CDR3 is TGTGCCAGCAGCACTAGCGGGGGTGGAGATACGCAGTATTTT. Translation: CASSTSGGGDTQYF. V and J are TRBV7-2 and TRBJ2-3; TRBD2 matches 11 bases. This CDR3 is 14 amino acids long. V was clipped by 5 bases and J by 5 bases; unmatched bases: 3. CDR1 and CDR2 (germline): SGHTA, FQGNSA.

V and J are TRBV12-3 or TRBV12-4 and TRBJ1-2, with no clear D. The V end was cut by 3 bases, the J end by 6 bases, with 11 bases between. The CDR3 loop spans 13 amino acids. The CDR3 nucleotides read TGTGCCAGCAGTTTTCGGCGGATAGATGGCTACACCTTC. As protein: CASSFRRIDGYTF.